A single sample is the source of the 19 T cell receptor beta chains below, sequenced in a study of blood T cell repertoires in COVID-19. Using immunoSEQ multiplex PCR, the repertoire was profiled, and TCRdb retains in-frame clones only, with some absent. The data contain more than 85,000 clones, approximately 80% of them singletons. Sample: peripheral blood. These receptors were collected from a human donor in a cohort sampled during active COVID-19.

V gene TRBV11-3 combines with J gene TRBJ2-5; 10 nucleotides match TRBD1. V lost 5 bases and J lost 8; bases outside the gene matches: 11. Germline lookup yields CDR1 SGHNT and CDR2 YENEEA. CDR3 length: 15 residues. The CDR3 reads CASSRSTGGPFTQYF. Here the CDR3 DNA reads TGTGCCAGCAGCCGCTCGACAGGGGGCCCTTTTACCCAGTACTTC.

This clone appeared a single time. This sequence joins TRBV7-8 and TRBJ1-2; D unclear. Germline CDR1 reads SGHVS; CDR2 reads FQNEAQ. This CDR3 is 13 amino acids long. The ends were cut back, 5 bases at V and 2 bases at J, with 9 bases in the middle. The CDR3 DNA reads TGTGCCAGCAGCGGGTCACAGAACTATGGCTACACCTTC. Protein sequence: CASSGSQNYGYTF.

The V gene is TRBV23-1, the J gene TRBJ1-5, with 9 bases fitting TRBD1. TRBV23-1 is noted as an ORF with a role that remains uncertain. The V and J ends lost 6 bases and 4 bases, in that order; junction bases with no gene match: 16. CDR3 length equals 18 residues. The CDR3 DNA reads as TGCGCCAGCAGCCCACTCGACCGGGACAGGGTCCAGAATCAGCCCCAGCATTTT. Amino acid sequence: CASSPLDRDRVQNQPQHF.

This clone came up a few times. The chain carries TRBV11-3 and TRBJ1-2; possibly TRBD1 for D (5 bases). The germline CDR1 and CDR2 sequences are SGHNT and YENEEA. The germline V and J ends were trimmed by 3 bases and 5 bases, with 10 bases remaining between them. The CDR3 is 13 amino acids. The CDR3, as DNA: TGTGCCAGCAGCTTCTCAGGGAGGTATGGCTACACCTTC. Translating gives CASSFSGRYGYTF.

This chain connects TRBV5-8 to TRBJ2-7; weak D call: TRBD2 (5 bases). V was trimmed by 9 bases and J by 4 bases, leaving 20 bases between them. The germline V gene encodes CDR1 SGHTS and CDR2 YDEGEE. The CDR3 is 14 amino acids. The CDR3 region has the DNA TGTGCCACCAACCAACCCCCGGGGAGATACGAGCAGTACTTC. Encoded protein: CATNQPPGRYEQYF.

The V gene is TRBV28, the J gene TRBJ1-2, with TRBD1 matching over 12 bases. CDR1 MDHEN and CDR2 SYDVKM come from the germline V gene. The V gene end was trimmed by 4 bases and the J gene end by 1 base; junction bases not matched to a gene: 13. The CDR3 consists of 19 residues. CDR3 amino acids: CASSYHSPGQGAYNYGYTF. The CDR3 region has the DNA TGTGCCAGCAGTTACCACTCTCCGGGACAGGGGGCTTATAACTATGGCTACACCTTC.

This clone was observed a few times. The chain recombines TRBV23-1 with TRBJ1-6; TRBD1 aligns across 12 bases. TRBV23-1 has ORF status, its function being uncertain. The length of the CDR3 is 21 residues. After removal of 6 bases from V and 2 bases from J, the junction contained 17 bases not matched to a gene. As DNA, the CDR3 is TGCGCCAGCAGAACACCGTATCGGGACAGGGGGCGAAGGGCCTATAATTCACCCCTCCACTTT. Translation gives CASRTPYRDRGRRAYNSPLHF.

DNA for the CDR3: TGTGCCAGCAGCTCTCAGGGCGGGGGACAGGGATTGAATGAGCAGTTCTTC. Translating it yields CASSSQGGGQGLNEQFF. The chain couples TRBV7-3 to TRBJ2-1, with 9 positions matching TRBD1. V was clipped by 4 bases and J by 7 bases; unmatched bases: 14. The V gene's germline CDR1 is SGHTA and CDR2 FQGTGA. The CDR3 covers 17 residues.

The J gene is TRBJ1-1, the V gene TRBV6-5, with D tentatively TRBD1 (6 bases). This CDR3 comprises 13 residues. CDR1 MNHEY and CDR2 SVGAGI come from the germline V gene. V lost 7 bases, J lost 5 bases, and 14 bases lay in between. The DNA for the CDR3 is TGTGCCAGCACCACATTAACAGGGACTGAAGCTTTCTTT. Its translation is CASTTLTGTEAFF.

The rearrangement joins TRBV15 to TRBJ2-3; the D gene is possibly TRBD2 (7 bases). The V gene's germline CDR1 is LNHNV and CDR2 YYDKDF (reference sequence). This CDR3 is 18 amino acids long. The V gene lost 4 bases and the J gene lost 5 bases, with 25 bases spanning the gap. The CDR3 DNA sequence: TGTGCCACCAGCACAGGGCGGGGGCGCGGGGCGATAGGAGATACGCAGTATTTT. This sequence encodes CATSTGRGRGAIGDTQYF.

In its sample, this clone was seen once. The chain employs TRBV7-8 and TRBJ2-7; 8 bases are a match to TRBD1. This CDR3 comprises 16 residues. The germline CDR1 and CDR2 sequences are SGHVS and FQNEAQ. Unmatched junction bases numbered 15, after V lost 5 bases and J lost 6 bases. The CDR3 loop is CASSPQGTGGYSEQYF. The CDR3 bases are TGTGCCAGCAGCCCCCAAGGGACAGGAGGGTATAGCGAGCAGTACTTC.

The chain links TRBV7-9 to TRBJ1-1; TRBD1 matches at 9 bases. Germline V CDR1 and CDR2: SEHNR, FQNEAQ (reference sequence). The CDR3 sequence is 16 residues long. V lost 3 bases and J lost 4; bases outside the gene matches: 9. The CDR3 sequence is CASSLWDRVRVTEAFF. The CDR3 coding sequence is TGTGCCAGCAGCTTGTGGGACAGGGTTAGGGTCACTGAAGCTTTCTTT.

The V and J genes are TRBV7-2 and TRBJ2-5, with 8 bases matching TRBD1. V lost 4 bases, J lost 3 bases, and 10 bases stayed unmatched. CDR3 length equals 16 residues. CDR1 and CDR2 from the germline V gene are SGHTA and FQGNSA. The CDR3 protein is CASSSVGQGVKETQYF. CDR3 in DNA: TGTGCCAGCAGCTCCGTTGGACAGGGTGTAAAAGAGACCCAGTACTTC.

The rearrangement joins TRBV2 to TRBJ2-7, with TRBD1 matching over 7 bases. The J segment lost 7 bases and the V segment lost 6 bases, leaving 6 bases of the junction unmatched. CDR1 SNHLY and CDR2 FYNNEI come from the germline V gene. This CDR3 has 12 amino acids. CDR3 amino acids: CASSLGQEEQYF. The CDR3 DNA follows: TGTGCCAGCAGCCTAGGACAGGAAGAGCAGTACTTC.

The CDR3 loop reads CASSTRHGLAGGLDEQFF. CDR3 nucleotide sequence: TGTGCCAGTAGTACGCGTCATGGGCTAGCGGGGGGGCTTGATGAGCAGTTCTTC. The rearrangement links TRBV19 to TRBJ2-1; 12 nucleotides match TRBD2. Germline CDR1 and CDR2: LNHDA and SQIVND (reference sequence). The V and J ends lost 4 bases and 8 bases, in that order; junction bases with no gene match: 15. This CDR3 is 18 amino acids long. The whole variable domain, filled in from reference TRBV19 and TRBJ2-1, reads DGGITQSPKYLFRKEGQNVTLSCEQNLNHDAMYWYRQDPGQGLRLIYYSQIVNDFQKGDIAEGYSVSREKKESFPLTVTSAQKNPTAFYLCASSTRHGLAGGLDEQFFGPGTRLTVL.

The J gene is TRBJ2-2, the V gene TRBV7-2; 7 bases align to TRBD1. Germline CDR1 is SGHTA and CDR2 is FQGNSA. The CDR3 is 15 amino acids. The V and J ends lost 6 bases and 4 bases, in that order; junction bases with no gene match: 8. The CDR3 DNA reads TGTGCCAGCAGGAAGGACAGGACTCTCACCGGGGAGCTGTTTTTT. This gives the protein CASRKDRTLTGELFF.

The V gene is TRBV29-1, the J gene TRBJ2-2; 9 nucleotides agree with TRBD1. The CDR3 covers 15 residues. The germline V gene encodes CDR1 SQVTM and CDR2 ANQGSEA. The junction had 8 bases not matched to a gene; V was cut back by 6 bases and J by 3 bases. The CDR3 DNA reads as TGCAGCGTGGGGGGACAGGGACCATACACCGGGGAGCTGTTTTTT. Protein sequence: CSVGGQGPYTGELFF.

The V gene is TRBV6-2 or TRBV6-3, the J gene TRBJ2-6; possibly TRBD1 for D (5 bases). The V gene lost 5 bases and the J gene lost 0 bases, with 14 bases spanning the gap. This CDR3 contains 17 residues. Germline V lookup: CDR1 MNHEY, CDR2 SVGEGT. The CDR3 sequence is CASSVRQPLSGANVLTF. The CDR3 region has the DNA TGTGCCAGCAGTGTCCGACAGCCACTCTCTGGGGCCAACGTCCTGACTTTC.

The rearrangement links TRBV9 to TRBJ1-4; D uncertain. Germline V gives CDR1 SGDLS, CDR2 YYNGEE. The germline V and J ends were trimmed by 4 bases and 4 bases, with 14 bases remaining between them. The CDR3 contains 15 residues. CDR3 protein: CASSPFGRGNEKLFF. The CDR3 nucleotides read TGTGCCAGCAGCCCATTCGGGCGGGGTAATGAAAAACTGTTTTTT. The full variable domain, in which reference TRBV9 and TRBJ1-4 provide the parts outside the CDR3, is DSGVTQTPKHLITATGQRVTLRCSPRSGDLSVYWYQQSLDQGLQFLIQYYNGEERAKGNILERFSAQQFPDLHSELNLSSLELGDSALYFCASSPFGRGNEKLFFGSGTQLSVL.